The clone carrying this T cell receptor (beta chain) has ten or more counts. Trimming removed 4 bases from V and 4 bases from J; junction bases left unmatched: 6. Germline CDR1 is SGHRS and CDR2 is YFSETQ. This CDR3 is 14 amino acids long. The data are from a study of neurological immune-mediated disorders. Using its own MiXCR run on the 5' RACE reads, TCRdb lists one record per CDR3 protein. The table shows more than 75,000 distinct CDR3 sequences, with less than 5.5% occurring only once. The sequencing input was PBMCs. The origin of this receptor is a woman in her twenties or thirties with multiple sclerosis. The genes are TRBV5-1 and TRBJ2-5; 8 nucleotides line up with TRBD1. The CDR3 sequence: CASSDQGAGETQYF. CDR3 DNA sequence: TGCGCCAGCAGCGATCAGGGGGCTGGAGAGACCCAGTACTTC.